A single sample is the source of the 21 T cell receptor beta chains below, sequenced in a study of blood T cell repertoires in COVID-19. Some clones are missing from TCRdb's copy, which holds only in-frame ones; the method was immunoSEQ multiplex PCR. The table records about 370,000 clones, about 90% of them present only once. Sequencing was carried out using peripheral blood. The origin of the receptors is a woman aged 25 to 45 with COVID-19, enrolled during active disease.

As for this clone: Possible read error: a much larger clone is one base away. This CDR3 is CASSWTGGNQPQHF. Written as DNA, the CDR3 is TGTGCCAGCAGTTGGACAGGGGGCAATCAGCCCCAGCATTTT. The chain recombines TRBV2 with TRBJ1-5, with 9 bases identical to TRBD1. Germline values: CDR1 SNHLY, CDR2 FYNNEI. The CDR3 has 14 amino acids. The ends lost 5 bases at V and 2 bases at J; junction bases unmatched: 1.

This clone was seen once. The chain has TRBV11-3 and TRBJ2-3; tentatively, D is TRBD1 (5 bases). CDR3 length equals 16 residues. V gave up 0 bases and J gave up 1 base, with 11 bases separating them. The germline V gene encodes CDR1 SGHNT and CDR2 YENEEA. CDR3 residues: CASSLEAGFGTDTQYF. The CDR3 coding sequence is TGTGCCAGCAGCTTAGAGGCAGGGTTCGGCACAGATACGCAGTATTTT.

CDR3 residues: CASSLSRGPYNEQFF. The DNA of the CDR3 is TGTGCCAGCAGTCTCTCCAGGGGACCTTACAATGAGCAGTTCTTC. The gene calls are TRBV6-5 and TRBJ2-1; a possible D gene is TRBD1 (6 bases). V gave up 5 bases and J gave up 4 bases, with 15 bases separating them. The CDR3 consists of 15 residues. Per the germline V gene, CDR1 is MNHEY and CDR2 is SVGAGI.

V usage is TRBV7-2 and J usage is TRBJ2-3; 10 bases line up with TRBD2. This CDR3 spans 15 amino acids. The J segment lost 5 bases and the V segment lost 0 bases, leaving 2 bases of the junction unmatched. Germline V gene lookup returns CDR1 SGHTA and CDR2 FQGNSA. As DNA, the CDR3 is TGTGCCAGCAGCTTAGCAGCGGGGGGGCAAGATACGCAGTATTTT. It specifies CASSLAAGGQDTQYF.

This chain uses TRBV6-6 with TRBJ2-1, with TRBD2 as a possible D gene (5 bases). CDR1 MNHNY and CDR2 SVGAGI come from the germline V gene (reference sequence). Between the trimmed V and J ends, which lost 3 bases and 7 bases, there was a span of 19 bases. The CDR3 consists of 16 residues. The CDR3 bases are TGTGCCAGCAGTTATCCTGGACTGCCCCAGGAGAATGAGCAGTTCTTC. Its protein product is CASSYPGLPQENEQFF.

The V gene is TRBV25-1, the J gene TRBJ2-3; 10 bases are shared with TRBD2. The length of the CDR3 is 15 residues. Germline-derived CDR1 and CDR2 are MGHDK and SYGVNS. With V trimmed by 8 bases and J by 2 bases, 7 bases remained unmatched. The CDR3 nucleotides read TGTGCCAGCTCACTAGCGGGGCCTTTCACAGATACGCAGTATTTT. Amino acid sequence: CASSLAGPFTDTQYF.

The J gene is TRBJ2-3, the V gene TRBV19; 7 bases fit TRBD1. Germline CDR1 is LNHDA and CDR2 is SQIVND (reference sequence). The CDR3 contains 14 residues. V shed 5 bases and J 6 bases; nucleotides not matched to a gene: 8. The CDR3 sequence: CASSHTDRQDTQYF. In DNA form, the CDR3 reads TGTGCCAGTAGTCACACGGACAGGCAGGATACGCAGTATTTT. The variable domain in full, with the rest retrieved from reference TRBV19 and TRBJ2-3, is DGGITQSPKYLFRKEGQNVTLSCEQNLNHDAMYWYRQDPGQGLRLIYYSQIVNDFQKGDIAEGYSVSREKKESFPLTVTSAQKNPTAFYLCASSHTDRQDTQYFGPGTRLTVL.

V gene TRBV6-4 combines with J gene TRBJ2-7; TRBD1 matches 8 bases. Germline CDR1 reads MRHNA; CDR2 reads SNTAGT. The CDR3 runs to 11 residues. J gave up 3 bases and V 11 bases, and 3 bases lay outside the gene matches. The CDR3, as DNA: TGTGCCGGGACAGGTGGCTACGAGCAGTACTTC. It yields the protein CAGTGGYEQYF.

The chain employs TRBV25-1 and TRBJ2-3; a possible D gene is TRBD2 (6 bases). CDR3 length: 15 residues. The V gene lost 3 bases and the J gene lost 1 base, with 11 bases spanning the gap. CDR1 and CDR2 from the germline V gene are MGHDK and SYGVNS. In DNA form, the CDR3 reads TGTGCCAGCAGTGAGTGGGAGGATGGCACAGATACGCAGTATTTT. This sequence encodes CASSEWEDGTDTQYF.

This rearrangement joins TRBV19 to TRBJ1-6, with D possibly being TRBD1 (5 bases). The ends were cut back, 4 bases at V and 6 bases at J, with 10 bases in the middle. CDR3 length: 14 residues. Germline CDR1 LNHDA, CDR2 SQIVND (reference sequence). CDR3: CASSTRQSNSPLHF. Here the CDR3 DNA reads TGTGCCAGTAGTACCCGACAGTCTAATTCACCCCTCCACTTT.

V and J are TRBV6-5 and TRBJ1-5; D ambiguous. This CDR3 is built from 15 residues. Germline CDR1 MNHEY, CDR2 SVGAGI. Trimming removed 8 bases from V and 0 bases from J, with 14 bases in between. The chain's CDR3 is CASLTVPYSNQPQHF. The CDR3 DNA follows: TGTGCCAGCCTAACAGTCCCCTATAGCAATCAGCCCCAGCATTTT.

This clone came up once. The chain is built from TRBV12-5 and TRBJ1-1; 9 nucleotides agree with TRBD1. CDR1 is LGHNT and CDR2 is FRNRAP in the germline V gene. The CDR3 has 17 amino acids. V gave up 0 bases and J gave up 2 bases; unmatched junction bases: 7. Here the CDR3 reads CASGLVLLGQGNTEAFF. The CDR3 DNA reads TGTGCTAGTGGTTTGGTACTTCTGGGACAGGGAAACACTGAAGCTTTCTTT.

This chain connects TRBV9 to TRBJ2-3, with 13 bases that match TRBD2. The CDR3 spans 19 residues. Germline V lookup: CDR1 SGDLS, CDR2 YYNGEE. V gave up 4 bases and J gave up 3 bases; unmatched junction bases: 14. The CDR3 loop is CASSSRFATSGRRTDTQYF. For the CDR3, the DNA is TGTGCCAGCAGCAGCAGGTTTGCGACTAGCGGGAGGAGGACAGATACGCAGTATTTT.

The gene calls are TRBV12-3 or TRBV12-4 and TRBJ1-1, with 7 bases lining up with TRBD1. The junction had 8 bases not matched to a gene; V was cut back by 5 bases and J by 11 bases. CDR3 size: 12 residues. CDR3 protein: CASSQQDRAAFF. The CDR3 DNA follows: TGTGCCAGCAGTCAACAAGACAGGGCGGCTTTCTTT.

Only one count was recorded for this clone. V is TRBV19 and J is TRBJ2-5; D may be TRBD1 (6 bases). This CDR3 spans 16 amino acids. Trimming stripped 2 bases from V and 0 bases from J, with 13 bases between. Germline loops: CDR1 LNHDA, CDR2 SQIVND (reference sequence). The CDR3 bases are TGTGCCAGTAGTATATCTTACAGGGAGTACCAAGAGACCCAGTACTTC. Translation gives CASSISYREYQETQYF.

The chain is built from TRBV19 and TRBJ2-1, with 7 bases matching TRBD2. This CDR3 is built from 14 residues. V was pared by 3 bases and J by 4 bases, with 3 bases of the junction left unmatched. CDR1 and CDR2 (germline): LNHDA, SQIVND (reference sequence). CDR3 loop: CASSMWGGYNEQFF. CDR3 in DNA: TGTGCCAGTAGTATGTGGGGGGGATACAATGAGCAGTTCTTC.

The rearrangement links TRBV3-1 (or the pseudogene TRBV3-2) to TRBJ2-2; 8 nucleotides line up with TRBD2. This CDR3 is built from 14 residues. The V gene end was trimmed by 7 bases and the J gene end by 6 bases; junction bases not matched to a gene: 7. Germline CDR1 reads LGHDT; CDR2 reads YNNKEL (reference sequence). The CDR3 spells CASINGGAAGELFF. Written as DNA, the CDR3 is TGTGCCAGCATAAACGGGGGGGCCGCCGGGGAGCTGTTTTTT.

The chain joins TRBV3-1 (or the pseudogene TRBV3-2) to TRBJ2-1, with D possibly TRBD2 on 5 matching bases. The CDR3 is 15 residues long. Germline-derived CDR1 and CDR2 are LGHDT and YNNKEL (reference sequence). V lost 5 bases to trimming and J lost 4 bases, with 15 bases between them. CDR3 residues: CASSSSRGAYNEQFF. CDR3 nucleotides: TGTGCCAGCAGCTCTAGTCGGGGAGCTTACAATGAGCAGTTCTTC.

The CDR3 DNA is TGTGCCAGCAGTTCACAGGTGTACTCACCCCTCCACTTT. Translated, it gives CASSSQVYSPLHF. The V call is TRBV12-3 or TRBV12-4, the J call TRBJ1-6; possible D gene TRBD1, 5 bases. V was pared by 4 bases and J by 10 bases, with 11 bases between. The CDR3 length is 13 residues.

This clone showed up just once. The V call is TRBV6-5, the J call TRBJ2-4, with D possibly matching TRBD2 (6 bases). The germline V gene has CDR1 MNHEY and CDR2 SVGAGI. V lost 0 bases, J lost 8 bases, and 11 bases lay in between. This CDR3 has 14 residues. CDR3 residues: CASSYSTRGDIQYF. In DNA, the CDR3 is TGTGCCAGCAGTTACTCGACCCGCGGGGACATTCAGTACTTC.

This chain uses TRBV20-1 with TRBJ2-7; the D gene is possibly TRBD1 (6 bases). This CDR3 has 13 residues. V was pared by 3 bases and J by 4 bases, with 13 bases between. Germline lookup yields CDR1 DFQATT and CDR2 SNEGSKA (reference sequence). The CDR3 nucleotides read TGCAGTGCTAGTGCACGGGACACTTACGAGCAGTACGTC. Translated, it gives CSASARDTYEQYV.